Given below is one TCR beta chain in context. An end of the junction does not agree with germline; a read error may underlie this. Germline V lookup: CDR1 MGHDK, CDR2 SYGVNS. The CDR3 consists of 15 residues. Only in-frame clones appear in the TCRdb table, and some are missing; sequencing was by immunoSEQ multiplex PCR. The data show around 77,000 clones, with about 89% seen just once and more than 4.5% held by the top ten. This sample stems from a study of OX40 agonist ivuxolimab in advanced cancers. The study sampled blood at baseline, cycle 4 day 1, and cycle 7 day 1. Source: CD4+ or CD8+ T cells sorted from blood, taken in a trial of the OX40 agonist ivuxolimab. The J gene is TRBJ2-1, the V gene TRBV25-1; TRBD1 might be the D (6 bases). This clonotype originated in an adult with an advanced solid tumor such as melanoma, head and neck, liver or kidney cancer. CDR3 in DNA: TGTGTCAGCAGTGAATCGCACAGGGCTACAAATGAGCAGTTCTTC. Amino acids: CVSSESHRATNEQFF.